This T cell receptor beta chain emerged from a study of cytomegalovirus exposure and HLA in healthy donors. General observations from the study: TCR beta chains numbering more than 150 were designated cytomegalovirus-associated.

This CDR3 spans 14 amino acids. V was pared by 5 bases and J by 9 bases, with 8 bases of the junction left unmatched. Per the germline V gene, CDR1 is WSHSY and CDR2 is SAAADI. Notes on this clone: The target antigen is unknown.

Libraries were prepared by immunoSEQ multiplex PCR; TCRdb keeps only in-frame clonotypes and omits some of them. The sample has under 250,000 clones; around nine tenths are singletons. This clonotype originated in a woman under 30 in good health and CMV-seropositive. Sequencing used PBMCs. The chain recombines TRBV10-2 with TRBJ2-4, with 9 bases matching TRBD2. CDR3 region: CASSRAGGEAIQYF. In DNA form, the CDR3 reads TGCGCCAGCAGTCGAGCGGGAGGCGAAGCCATTCAGTACTTC.